This T cell receptor (beta chain) is from a study of technical replicates of blood from a handful of donors. Assay used: immunoSEQ multiplex PCR; TCRdb lists only in-frame clones, some missing. The table records more than 65,000 clones, approximately 89% of them present only once. The TCR originated in a human donor in good health. Some clones in this sample may be carry-over from other donors' samples. Sequencing was done on a sample of PBMCs.

CDR3 sequence (DNA): TGTGCCAGCAGTCAACAGGGGGCAGGCTATGGCTACACCTTC. Translating it yields CASSQQGAGYGYTF. The genes are TRBV9 and TRBJ1-2; the match to TRBD1 covers 9 bases. The CDR3 contains 14 residues. Germline loops: CDR1 SGDLS, CDR2 YYNGEE. With V trimmed by 5 bases and J by 4 bases, 6 bases remained unmatched.